These 25 T cell receptor beta chains share one sample of origin, sequenced in a study of blood T cells in healthy people across ages. A second PCR of 7 to 11 cycles used a sample-barcoded 5' primer and a J-beta primer mix. TCRdb ran MiXCR on the 5' RACE reads and lists one entry per CDR3 protein. The sample consists of roughly 800,000 distinct CDR3 sequences, roughly 64% of them appearing once. Sequencing was carried out using blood. The source is a young man in good health.

This clonotype occurred many times. The genes are TRBV20-1 and TRBJ2-7; 11 bases map to TRBD2. With 5 bases clipped from V and 3 bases from J, the junction kept 6 bases outside the gene matches. This CDR3 contains 14 residues. Per germline, CDR1 DFQATT and CDR2 SNEGSKA (reference sequence). CDR3 sequence (DNA): TGCAGTGCTGAGCCCGGGACTAGCGGCTACGAGCAGTACTTC. Its protein product is CSAEPGTSGYEQYF.

This clonotype was seen only a few times. J is TRBJ2-3 and V is TRBV29-1; D gene unclear. This CDR3 comprises 11 residues. V lost 0 bases and J lost 4, with 2 bases in between. CDR1 and CDR2 (germline): SQVTM, ANQGSEA. CDR3 region: CSVEDPDTQYF. In nucleotides, the CDR3 is TGCAGCGTTGAAGATCCAGATACGCAGTATTTT.

V gene TRBV20-1 combines with J gene TRBJ2-1, with 7 bases fitting TRBD2. The junction had 7 bases not matched to a gene; V was cut back by 0 bases and J by 8 bases. Germline CDR1 reads DFQATT; CDR2 reads SNEGSKA (reference sequence). The CDR3 sequence is 14 residues long. The CDR3 region has the DNA TGCAGTGCTAGAGAGGGGGAGGGCCCCCATGAGCAGTTCTTC. Translation: CSAREGEGPHEQFF.

The table lists this clonotype with many counts. The genes are TRBV29-1 and TRBJ2-5; 10 nucleotides agree with TRBD1. V shed 4 bases and J 4 bases; nucleotides not matched to a gene: 3. Germline CDR1 reads SQVTM; CDR2 reads ANQGSEA. The CDR3 consists of 13 residues. In nucleotides, the CDR3 is TGCAGCGTTGGACAGGGGGCCGTAGAGACCCAGTACTTC. Encoded protein: CSVGQGAVETQYF.

This clonotype was picked up a small number of times. The chain carries TRBV13 and TRBJ2-1; 9 bases map to TRBD2. Losses at the gene ends were 1 base for V and 5 bases for J; bases not matched to a gene: 15. This CDR3 is 19 amino acids long. Germline CDR1 reads PRHDT; CDR2 reads FYEKMQ (reference sequence). The CDR3 spells CASSLEGRSGGQSNNEQFF. The CDR3 DNA reads as TGTGCCAGCAGCTTAGAAGGGCGGAGCGGGGGGCAATCAAACAATGAGCAGTTCTTC.

The rearrangement uses TRBV12-3 or TRBV12-4 and TRBJ2-3, with a weak D call TRBD1 (7 bases). CDR3 length: 13 residues. V was trimmed by 8 bases and J by 5 bases, leaving 14 bases between them. The CDR3 protein is CASGGTERDTQYF. The CDR3 coding sequence is TGTGCCAGCGGGGGGACAGAAAGAGATACGCAGTATTTT.

The chain has TRBV10-3 and TRBJ2-3; D unclear. V lost 5 bases and J 5 bases, leaving 8 bases between the germline ends. The germline V gene encodes CDR1 ENHRY and CDR2 SYGVKD. The CDR3 length is 12 residues. The CDR3 coding sequence is TGTGCCATCAGTCCTGGCGGAGATACGCAGTATTTT. The encoded protein is CAISPGGDTQYF.

The chain uses TRBV15 and TRBJ2-1, with 7 bases aligning to TRBD1. The CDR3 sequence is 13 residues long. Trimming at V came to 3 bases and at J to 7 bases, leaving 3 bases not matched to a gene. Germline V gene lookup returns CDR1 LNHNV and CDR2 YYDKDF (reference sequence). The CDR3 nucleotides are TGTGCCACCAGCAGGTCCAGGGGGAATGAGCAGTTCTTC. Amino acid sequence: CATSRSRGNEQFF. Full variable domain (missing parts from reference TRBV15 and TRBJ2-1): DAMVIQNPRYQVTQFGKPVTLSCSQTLNHNVMYWYQQKSSQAPKLLFHYYDKDFNNEADTPDNFQSRRPNTSFCFLDIRSPGLGDTAMYLCATSRSRGNEQFFGPGTRLTVL.

This clonotype was counted a few times. V gene TRBV28 combines with J gene TRBJ2-5; no firm D call. Trimming shortened V by 7 bases and J by 5 bases, and 8 bases separated the two germline ends. CDR3 length: 11 amino acids. Germline values: CDR1 MDHEN, CDR2 SYDVKM. DNA for the CDR3: TGTGCCAGCATGAAGTGGGAGACCCAGTACTTC. Its translation is CASMKWETQYF.

The chain employs TRBV20-1 and TRBJ2-1; TRBD2 matches 9 bases. V was clipped by 6 bases and J by 6 bases; unmatched bases: 12. From germline, CDR1 is DFQATT and CDR2 SNEGSKA (reference sequence). The CDR3 consists of 15 residues. This CDR3 reads CSAPLSGSGGNEQFF. The CDR3 DNA reads as TGCAGTGCCCCCCTTAGCGGGAGTGGGGGCAATGAGCAGTTCTTC.

The rearrangement uses TRBV4-1 and TRBJ2-5, with D unresolved. The J call may be in error: the DNA end matches TRBJ2-7 better. Germline V gene data show CDR1 as MGHRA and CDR2 as YSYEKL. The CDR3 is 13 residues long. The CDR3 DNA follows: TGCGCCAGCAGCCAAGAAAGTATGGACGAGCAGTACTTC. Its protein product is CASSQESMDEQYF.

This sequence joins TRBV11-2 and TRBJ2-1; D possibly corresponds to TRBD2 (6 bases). This CDR3 is built from 18 residues. The V and J ends lost 4 bases and 6 bases respectively, with 25 bases between them. CDR1 SGHAT and CDR2 FQNNGV come from the germline V gene. In DNA form, the CDR3 reads TGTGCCAGCAGCTCTCACCCGGGAGTTCTACCCGGCGGCAATGAGCAGTTCTTC. Its translation is CASSSHPGVLPGGNEQFF.

This clonotype came up once. V gene TRBV20-1 combines with J gene TRBJ2-4; 12 bases map to TRBD2. The last part of the DNA fits TRBJ2-7 better; the J call may be wrong. Germline assignment: CDR1 DFQATT and CDR2 SNEGSKA (reference sequence). The CDR3 is made up of 14 amino acids. The CDR3 DNA reads as TGCAGTGCAACTAGCGGGGGGTTCATCTACGAGCAGTACTTC. This encodes CSATSGGFIYEQYF.

This clonotype occurred a few times. The chain couples TRBV29-1 to TRBJ2-5, with unresolved D. The ends were cut back, 3 bases at V and 5 bases at J, with 10 bases in the middle. This CDR3 has 12 amino acids. Germline V gives CDR1 SQVTM, CDR2 ANQGSEA. CDR3 residues: CSVDVGWETQYF. The CDR3 DNA reads TGCAGCGTTGATGTCGGCTGGGAGACCCAGTACTTC.

Note on this clonotype: The junction and the germline gene differ at one end; a read error may be behind it. The rearrangement links TRBV20-1 to TRBJ2-4; D remains unclear. The J call is doubtful: the DNA matches TRBJ2-5 better. Per germline, CDR1 DFQATT and CDR2 SNEGSKA (reference sequence). The CDR3 length is 14 residues. The CDR3 region has the DNA TGCAGTGCTCGAGATGTACAGACCCAAGAGACCCAGTACTTC. Protein product: CSARDVQTQETQYF.

The chain recombines TRBV27 with TRBJ2-3; 7 bases agree with TRBD1. Germline V gene data show CDR1 as MNHEY and CDR2 as SMNVEV (reference sequence). The CDR3 totals 15 residues. Germline trimming cut 5 bases from V and 2 bases from J; bases unmatched to any gene: 7. The CDR3 DNA reads as TGTGCCAGCAGTCCGTGGGGACAGCTCACAGATACGCAGTATTTT. Amino acid sequence: CASSPWGQLTDTQYF.

The V gene is TRBV9, the J gene TRBJ2-3, with D possibly matching TRBD2 (6 bases). Germline V CDR1 and CDR2: SGDLS, YYNGEE. V dropped 0 bases and J dropped 9 bases, with 14 bases sitting between them. The CDR3 runs to 14 residues. CDR3 DNA: TGTGCCAGCAGCGTAGGGACTACCGGCGACACGCAGTATTTT. Residues: CASSVGTTGDTQYF.

The V and J genes are TRBV20-1 and TRBJ2-1; 11 nucleotides match TRBD2. The CDR3 loop spans 16 amino acids. Looked up from germline, CDR1 is DFQATT and CDR2 is SNEGSKA (reference sequence). The trim removed 6 bases at V and 5 bases at J, leaving 12 bases unmatched. Written as DNA, the CDR3 is TGCAGTGCGCTTCCGGCACTAGCGGGAGTAGACAATGAGCAGTTCTTC. As protein: CSALPALAGVDNEQFF.

The chain links TRBV20-1 to TRBJ1-2, with D maybe TRBD1 (6 bases). CDR3 length: 11 amino acids. The V gene's germline CDR1 is DFQATT and CDR2 SNEGSKA (reference sequence). Trimming removed 8 bases from V and 2 bases from J, with 9 bases in between. The CDR3 DNA sequence: TGCAGTACCGGGACAAACTATGGCTACACCTTC. It codes for CSTGTNYGYTF.

The chain combines TRBV7-2 with TRBJ1-4, with D unresolved. Trimming left V 5 bases short and J 2 bases short, with 9 bases between. The germline V gene encodes CDR1 SGHTA and CDR2 FQGNSA. CDR3 size: 14 residues. The CDR3 loop reads CASSRAGTNEKLFF. In nucleotides, the CDR3 is TGTGCCAGCAGCCGAGCGGGGACTAATGAAAAACTGTTTTTT.

J is TRBJ1-1 and V is TRBV4-3; 9 bases map to TRBD1. Germline V lookup: CDR1 LGHNA, CDR2 YSLEER. V dropped 1 base and J dropped 12; count of bases not matched to a gene: 12. The CDR3 spans 15 residues. This CDR3 reads CASSQGSGQGHESFF. The CDR3 DNA reads TGCGCCAGCAGCCAAGGTTCTGGACAGGGGCACGAGTCTTTCTTT.

The rearrangement links TRBV3-1 to TRBJ2-4; D is unclear. TRBJ2-7 matches the DNA end more closely, so the J call is doubtful. CDR3 length: 13 amino acids. Germline lookup yields CDR1 LGHDT and CDR2 YNNKEL (reference sequence). The CDR3 bases are TGTGCCAGCAGCCAAGAGGAATGGTACGAGCAGTACTTC. Translation gives CASSQEEWYEQYF.

The V and J genes are TRBV15 and TRBJ2-3, with 9 nucleotides matching TRBD2. J was trimmed by 3 bases and V by 7 bases; bases with no gene match: 2. In germline, CDR1 is LNHNV, CDR2 YYDKDF (reference sequence). The CDR3 loop spans 13 amino acids. For the CDR3, the DNA is TGTGCCACCACCCTAGCGGGGACAGATACGCAGTATTTT. Its translation is CATTLAGTDTQYF.

This sequence joins TRBV3-1 and TRBJ1-4, with a tentative D call TRBD1 (6 bases). The ends were cut back, 4 bases at V and 4 bases at J, with 10 bases in the middle. The CDR3 is 14 amino acids. CDR1 and CDR2 from the germline V gene are LGHDT and YNNKEL (reference sequence). CDR3 DNA sequence: TGTGCCAGCAGCCCGACAGGAAGTAATGAAAAACTGTTTTTT. Translated, it gives CASSPTGSNEKLFF.

The V gene is TRBV20-1, the J gene TRBJ2-7, with 7 bases lining up with TRBD2. The CDR3 runs 14 residues. In germline, CDR1 is DFQATT, CDR2 SNEGSKA (reference sequence). Trimming at V came to 6 bases and at J to 2 bases, leaving 10 bases not matched to a gene. The CDR3 DNA reads as TGCAGTGCCACCCTGGCGCTAGCGGCCTACGAGCAGTACTTC. It yields the protein CSATLALAAYEQYF.